The clone carrying this TCR beta chain has just one count. Sequencing was performed with immunoSEQ multiplex PCR; in TCRdb, only in-frame clones are kept and a portion is missing. The repertoire has about 180,000 clones, approximately 85% of them found once; the top ten carry more than 2.5%. The record originates from a study of blood T cell repertoires in COVID-19. As for the study in general: The United States, Italy and Spain were the sources of the acute and convalescent COVID-19 samples. PBMCs, B-cell-depleted T cells, or T cells provided the cDNA or gDNA that made up the material.

V dropped 3 bases and J dropped 5; count of bases not matched to a gene: 7. The CDR3 sequence is 14 residues long. CDR1 and CDR2 from the germline V gene are MDHEN and SYDVKM. The TCR comes from a man in his fifties or sixties with acute or convalescent COVID-19. This rearrangement joins TRBV28 to TRBJ2-7; TRBD2 matches 7 bases. Material: peripheral blood. Here the CDR3 reads CASSFPGRNHEQYF. The CDR3 DNA sequence: TGTGCCAGCAGTTTTCCCGGGAGGAACCACGAGCAGTACTTC.